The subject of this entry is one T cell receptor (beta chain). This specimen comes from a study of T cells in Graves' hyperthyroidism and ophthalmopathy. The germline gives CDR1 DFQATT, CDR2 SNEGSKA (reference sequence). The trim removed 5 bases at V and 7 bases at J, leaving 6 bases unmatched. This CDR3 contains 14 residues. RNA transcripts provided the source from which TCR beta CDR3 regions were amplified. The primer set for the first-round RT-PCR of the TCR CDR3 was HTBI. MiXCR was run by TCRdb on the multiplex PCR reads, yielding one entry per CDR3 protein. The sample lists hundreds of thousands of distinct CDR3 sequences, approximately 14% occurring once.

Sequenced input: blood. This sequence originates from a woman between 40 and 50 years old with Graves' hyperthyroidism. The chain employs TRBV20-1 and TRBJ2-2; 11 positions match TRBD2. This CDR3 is CSASTSGTVGELFF. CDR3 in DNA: TGCAGTGCTTCGACTAGCGGGACGGTCGGGGAGCTGTTTTTT.